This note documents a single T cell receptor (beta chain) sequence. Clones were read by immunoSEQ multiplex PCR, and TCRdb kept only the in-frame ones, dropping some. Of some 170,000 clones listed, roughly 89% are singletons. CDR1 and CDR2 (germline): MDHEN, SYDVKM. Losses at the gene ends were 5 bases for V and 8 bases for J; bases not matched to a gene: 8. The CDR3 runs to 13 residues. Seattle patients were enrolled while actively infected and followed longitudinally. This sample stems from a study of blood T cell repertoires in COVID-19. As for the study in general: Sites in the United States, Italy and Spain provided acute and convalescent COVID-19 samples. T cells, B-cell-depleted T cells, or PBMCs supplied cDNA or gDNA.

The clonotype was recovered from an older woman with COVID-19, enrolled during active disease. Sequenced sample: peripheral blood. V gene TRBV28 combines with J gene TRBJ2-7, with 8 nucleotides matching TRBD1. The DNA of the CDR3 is TGTGCCAGCAGTCCCACCGACAGGGGCAAGCAGTACTTC. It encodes CASSPTDRGKQYF.